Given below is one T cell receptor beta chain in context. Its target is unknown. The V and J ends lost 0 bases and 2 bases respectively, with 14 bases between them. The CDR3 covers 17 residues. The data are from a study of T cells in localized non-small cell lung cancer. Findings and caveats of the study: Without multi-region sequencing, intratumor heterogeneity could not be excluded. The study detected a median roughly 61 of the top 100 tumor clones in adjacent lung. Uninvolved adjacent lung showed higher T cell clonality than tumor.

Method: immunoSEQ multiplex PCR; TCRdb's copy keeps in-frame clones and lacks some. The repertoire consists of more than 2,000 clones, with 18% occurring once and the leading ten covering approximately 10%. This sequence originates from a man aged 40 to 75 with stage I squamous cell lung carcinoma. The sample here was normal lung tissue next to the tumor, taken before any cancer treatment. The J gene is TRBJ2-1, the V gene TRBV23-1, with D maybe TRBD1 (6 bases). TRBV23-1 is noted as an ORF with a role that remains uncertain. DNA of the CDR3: TGCGCCAGCAGTCAATCCAGAGGGGGTAGCACCTACAATGAGCAGTTCTTC. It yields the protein CASSQSRGGSTYNEQFF.